The rows below give T cell receptor beta chains drawn from one sample of a study of early stage breast cancer tumors. This table comes from immunoSEQ multiplex PCR, and its TCRdb copy is limited to in-frame clones, with some not included. The sample records about 5,000 clones, roughly 64% being singletons. The sequencing sample was made of breast tumor tissue. The receptor source for this set is a person between 45 and 65 years old with breast cancer. The CDR3 runs from the conserved cysteine through the conserved F or W.

V gene: TRBV7-2; J gene: TRBJ2-2; CDR3 protein: CASSFLNTGELFF
V gene: TRBV2; J gene: TRBJ2-2; CDR3 protein: CASSSNTGELFF
V gene: TRBV9; J gene: TRBJ1-4; CDR3 protein: CASSTPQGGNEKLFF
V gene: TRBV28; J gene: TRBJ1-6; CDR3 protein: CASSLSFGDRDWNSPLHF
V gene: TRBV18; J gene: TRBJ2-5; CDR3 protein: CASSPGAAGETQYF
V gene: TRBV19; J gene: TRBJ2-5; CDR3 protein: CASSQTSGEFETQYF
V gene: TRBV5-4; J gene: TRBJ1-4; CDR3 protein: CASSLGYGEKLFF
V gene: TRBV6-5; J gene: TRBJ1-2; CDR3 protein: CASSTPRLNYGYTF
V gene: TRBV9; J gene: TRBJ2-7; CDR3 protein: CASRFPDRGHEQYF
V gene: TRBV19; J gene: TRBJ2-3; CDR3 protein: CASSQVEGTDTQYF
V gene: TRBV29-1; J gene: TRBJ1-2; CDR3 protein: CSVSDPDRADGYTF
V gene: TRBV14; J gene: TRBJ2-1; CDR3 protein: CASSQDDLAGISNEQFF
V gene: TRBV19; J gene: TRBJ1-6; CDR3 protein: CASSKTGGEYNSPLHF
V gene: TRBV28; J gene: TRBJ2-7; CDR3 protein: CASSLGLAGGSGEQYF
V gene: TRBV7-9; J gene: TRBJ1-1; CDR3 protein: CASSLEGLPNTEAFF
V gene: TRBV7-9; J gene: TRBJ2-3; CDR3 protein: CASSAYYLAGSDTQYF
V gene: TRBV19; J gene: TRBJ2-1; CDR3 protein: CASSMGSSYNEQFF
V gene: TRBV10-3; J gene: TRBJ2-1; CDR3 protein: CAISESRDGSYNEQFF
V gene: TRBV9; J gene: TRBJ2-5; CDR3 protein: CASSVEPSRQETQYF
V gene: TRBV7-9; J gene: TRBJ2-7; CDR3 protein: CASSGSAVPYEQYF
V gene: TRBV27; J gene: TRBJ2-2; CDR3 protein: CASTSSNTGELFF
V gene: TRBV21-1; J gene: TRBJ2-7; CDR3 protein: CASSPGTSGRQQYF
V gene: TRBV7-2; J gene: TRBJ1-4; CDR3 protein: CASSSITGGSEKLFF
V gene: TRBV29-1; J gene: TRBJ1-1; CDR3 protein: CSVDWVNTEAFF
V gene: TRBV10-3; J gene: TRBJ2-3; CDR3 protein: CAISEPDGGRTDTQYF
V gene: TRBV5-7; J gene: TRBJ1-2; CDR3 protein: CASTLWLSGVGYTF
V gene: TRBV4-3; J gene: TRBJ2-2; CDR3 protein: CASSFTGAGTGELFF
V gene: TRBV7-9; J gene: TRBJ2-3; CDR3 protein: CASSLFSDTQYF
V gene: TRBV6-5; J gene: TRBJ2-7; CDR3 protein: CASSYSGGIGMREQYF
V gene: TRBV4-1; J gene: TRBJ2-7; CDR3 protein: CASSQAGLLSYEQYF
V gene: TRBV9; J gene: TRBJ1-3; CDR3 protein: CASSVALGQGAFGNTIYF
V gene: TRBV19; J gene: TRBJ2-1; CDR3 protein: CASSIGSSYNEQFF
V gene: TRBV27; J gene: TRBJ2-6; CDR3 protein: CASTRTVSSGANVLTF
V gene: TRBV27; J gene: TRBJ2-7; CDR3 protein: CASSLGGVEQYF
V gene: TRBV7-6; J gene: TRBJ1-1; CDR3 protein: CASSLVTGRFTEAFF
V gene: TRBV28; J gene: TRBJ2-7; CDR3 protein: CASSRRGTGDF
V gene: TRBV11-2; J gene: TRBJ2-1; CDR3 protein: CASSLPTNEQFF
V gene: TRBV18; J gene: TRBJ1-2; CDR3 protein: CASSPETGDGYTF
V gene: TRBV2; J gene: TRBJ2-2; CDR3 protein: CASSGGPGELFF
V gene: TRBV7-8; J gene: NA; CDR3 protein: CASSGLAGGYEQYF
V gene: TRBV7-2; J gene: TRBJ1-3; CDR3 protein: CASSLKSSTGNTIYF
V gene: TRBV5-1; J gene: TRBJ2-7; CDR3 protein: CASSPLLGYEQYF
V gene: TRBV9; J gene: TRBJ1-4; CDR3 protein: CASSVGQSNEKLFF
V gene: TRBV4-3; J gene: TRBJ2-7; CDR3 protein: CASSHALTSGRAYEQYF
V gene: TRBV13; J gene: TRBJ1-1; CDR3 protein: CASSLGLGTTEAFF
V gene: TRBV6-1; J gene: TRBJ2-2; CDR3 protein: CASSDITTGAGTGELFF
V gene: TRBV19; J gene: TRBJ2-1; CDR3 protein: CASSITSGSFDEQFF
V gene: TRBV5-5; J gene: TRBJ2-3; CDR3 protein: CASSPLGSSGDTQYF
V gene: TRBV2; J gene: TRBJ1-1; CDR3 protein: CASSYGGVNTEAFF
V gene: TRBV7-2; J gene: TRBJ2-3; CDR3 protein: CASSFHATGGGLAQYF
V gene: TRBV6-5; J gene: TRBJ2-5; CDR3 protein: CASSYSTSEETQYF
V gene: TRBV4-1; J gene: TRBJ1-5; CDR3 protein: CASSQDRKGNQPQHF
V gene: TRBV19; J gene: TRBJ2-7; CDR3 protein: CASSSSPAGTYEQYF
V gene: TRBV5-1; J gene: TRBJ2-1; CDR3 protein: CASSLESGTSYRNEQFF
V gene: TRBV14; J gene: TRBJ2-7; CDR3 protein: CASSLNYEQYF
V gene: TRBV7-8; J gene: TRBJ2-2; CDR3 protein: CASSPPGQGGTGELFF